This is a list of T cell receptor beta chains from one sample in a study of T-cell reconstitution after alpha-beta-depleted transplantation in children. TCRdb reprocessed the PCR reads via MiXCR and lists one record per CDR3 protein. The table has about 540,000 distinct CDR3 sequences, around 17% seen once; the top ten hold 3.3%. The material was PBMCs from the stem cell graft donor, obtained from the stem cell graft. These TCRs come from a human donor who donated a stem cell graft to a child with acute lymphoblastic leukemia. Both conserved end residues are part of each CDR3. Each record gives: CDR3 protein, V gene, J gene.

CAISGQGGTDTQYF	TRBV10-3	TRBJ2-3
CASSQDSRTARSYEQYF	TRBV4-1	TRBJ2-7
CASSPTSTNEQFF	TRBV12-3/TRBV12-4	TRBJ2-1
CASSPGLAADNEQFF	TRBV7-9	TRBJ2-1
CASSFWKTSGRNHNEQFF	TRBV12-3/TRBV12-4	TRBJ2-1
CASSPGTPGTDTQYF	TRBV12-3/TRBV12-4	TRBJ2-3
CSARDWGLAGSNEQYF	TRBV20-1	TRBJ2-7
CASSSGPYSNQPQHF	TRBV19	TRBJ1-5
CASSFLQGGANYGYTF	TRBV7-9	TRBJ1-2
CASSYPPNEQYF	TRBV28	TRBJ2-7
CASSQLRLNTEAFF	TRBV10-2	TRBJ1-1
CASSFEVGGYTF	TRBV12-3/TRBV12-4	TRBJ1-2
CASSILAGVRTDTQYF	TRBV7-2	TRBJ2-3
CASRDTGKAGMETQYF	TRBV3-1	TRBJ2-5
CASSAGQGSAGANVLTF	TRBV5-1	TRBJ2-6
CSARDPAKINYGYTF	TRBV20-1	TRBJ1-2
CASSQDRGLALYEQYF	TRBV4-1	TRBJ2-7
CASSLGQGALAEQFF	TRBV11-2	TRBJ2-1
CSVEAGFLGGYTF	TRBV29-1	TRBJ1-2
CASSPSRIGELFF	TRBV18	TRBJ2-2
CASSFRGSWGTGELFF	TRBV12-3/TRBV12-4	TRBJ2-2
CASRYPGAYEQYF	TRBV5-1	TRBJ2-7
CSASDAFADEQFF	TRBV20-1	TRBJ2-1
CASSLFRDPYEQYF	TRBV5-6	TRBJ2-7
CASSPGFGTDTQYF	TRBV7-7	TRBJ2-3
CASSLLAGYYNEQFF	TRBV5-1	TRBJ2-1
CASSSGTGHNSPLHF	TRBV19	TRBJ1-6
CAAGDPNTGELFF	TRBV12-3/TRBV12-4	TRBJ2-2
CASSLSGGRQPQHF	TRBV27	TRBJ1-5
CASRMPGRRNTEAFF	TRBV12-3/TRBV12-4	TRBJ1-1
CASSYSGTEAYEQYF	TRBV6-5	TRBJ2-7
CASSLTGPSTDTQYF	TRBV5-1	TRBJ2-3
CASSRGHNNGANVLTF	TRBV7-3	TRBJ2-6